This TCR beta chain was identified in a study of long-term antiretroviral therapy in people with HIV. Study findings and constraints: Dominance of pre-ART expanded clones persisted, fluctuating and often declining after ART.

CDR1 is SGHTA and CDR2 is FQGNSA in the germline V gene. This CDR3 has 16 residues. V was pared by 5 bases and J by 0 bases, with 15 bases between. Participants with HIV, all of them, were treated in the United States. It was version v3.0 of the immunoSEQ assay that was run at survey level. TCRdb keeps only in-frame clones here, not all; method: immunoSEQ multiplex PCR. This sample has about 22,000 clones; around 84% occur once, and the top ten carry 3.5% to 5.5%. With respect to this clone: Its matching antigen is unknown.

The source material was unsorted PBMCs, sampled almost 6 years after starting antiretroviral therapy. The origin of this receptor is a man aged 25-45 years with HIV. The rearrangement uses TRBV7-2 and TRBJ2-3; D not certain. CDR3 region: CASSLNSPLSTDTQYF. The CDR3, as DNA: TGTGCCAGCAGCCTAAACAGCCCACTAAGCACAGATACGCAGTATTTT.